These 29 T cell receptor beta chains came from one sample sequenced in a study of early T cells in non-severe SARS-CoV-2 infection. TCRdb recomputed calls from the 5' RACE reads with MiXCR, one row per CDR3 protein. Of about 70,000 distinct CDR3 sequences detected, roughly 10% appear once; the ten largest clones hold around a sixth. Source: whole blood, taken at baseline. The receptor set was obtained from an adult who was a healthcare worker with PCR-confirmed SARS-CoV-2 infection or an uninfected control (not recorded which).

This clonotype was picked up many times. The rearrangement joins TRBV28 to TRBJ2-7; TRBD1 agrees at 7 bases. The germline CDR1 and CDR2 sequences are MDHEN and SYDVKM. The CDR3 contains 14 residues. The V segment lost 10 bases and the J segment 2 bases; nucleotides outside the gene matches: 11. The CDR3 sequence: CATARGRTPYEQYF. The CDR3 nucleotides are TGTGCCACTGCTAGGGGGCGAACACCCTACGAGCAGTACTTC.

The gene calls are TRBV6-5 and TRBJ2-7; tentatively, D is TRBD1 (6 bases). The CDR3 has 12 amino acids. The germline V gene has CDR1 MNHEY and CDR2 SVGAGI. V lost 5 bases and J lost 5, with 10 bases in between. The CDR3 DNA reads as TGTGCCAGCAGTCTGGGACAAGACGAGCAGTACTTC. It translates to CASSLGQDEQYF.

This chain joins TRBV19 and TRBJ1-5; D is ambiguous. The CDR3 has 16 residues. V lost 10 bases, J lost 4 bases, and 23 bases lay in between. Germline V CDR1 and CDR2: LNHDA, SQIVND (reference sequence). As DNA, the CDR3 is TGTGCCACCCAGACCAAATCCCGGTCCTCTAATCAGCCCCAGCATTTT. Translated, it gives CATQTKSRSSNQPQHF.

Here the CDR3 reads CASSFQKGGDEQFF. CDR3 sequence (DNA): TGTGCCAGCAGTTTTCAAAAGGGGGGGGATGAGCAGTTCTTC. The chain carries TRBV6-5 and TRBJ2-1; D may be TRBD2 (7 bases). The CDR3 consists of 14 residues. Germline V CDR1 and CDR2: MNHEY, SVGAGI. V shed 4 bases and J shed 8 bases, with 15 bases lying between them.

This clonotype has just a few counts. The CDR3 is CASSLDRPNGELFF. DNA of the CDR3: TGTGCCAGCAGCCTGGACAGGCCAAACGGGGAGCTGTTTTTT. This rearrangement joins TRBV6-6 to TRBJ2-2, with 7 bases fitting TRBD1. Germline V gene sequence: CDR1 MNHNY, CDR2 SVGAGI (reference sequence). The CDR3 totals 14 residues. V was clipped by 6 bases and J by 7 bases; unmatched bases: 8.

This clonotype was detected many times. The V and J genes are TRBV7-2 and TRBJ2-5; TRBD2 matches at 7 bases. V shed 5 bases and J 2 bases; nucleotides not matched to a gene: 8. The CDR3 is 15 residues long. CDR1 and CDR2 from the germline V gene are SGHTA and FQGNSA. Here the CDR3 DNA reads TGTGCCAGCAGCCGTAGACTAGCAGCGCAAGAGACCCAGTACTTC. It specifies CASSRRLAAQETQYF.

Ten or more counts support this clonotype. The rearrangement uses TRBV7-2 and TRBJ2-7, with no clear D. Deletions cut 4 bases from V and 5 bases from J, with 12 bases between. From germline, CDR1 is SGHTA and CDR2 FQGNSA. The CDR3 covers 13 residues. CDR3 amino acids: CASSSQLWNEQYF. DNA for the CDR3: TGTGCCAGCAGCTCCCAACTCTGGAACGAGCAGTACTTC.

This clonotype has at least ten counts. The chain has TRBV2 and TRBJ1-5; 10 positions match TRBD1. Germline values: CDR1 SNHLY, CDR2 FYNNEI. The CDR3 is 16 amino acids. The ends lost 3 bases at V and 6 bases at J; junction bases unmatched: 8. Here the CDR3 DNA reads TGTGCCAGCAGTGACCAGCTGACAGGGGGCGGTCAGCCCCAGCATTTT. Amino acid sequence: CASSDQLTGGGQPQHF.

The chain uses TRBV30 and TRBJ2-1; D may correspond to TRBD1 or TRBD2 (5 bases each). Trimming stripped 0 bases from V and 1 base from J, with 19 bases between. The CDR3 runs 18 residues. In germline, CDR1 is GTSNPN, CDR2 SVGIG (reference sequence). The CDR3 DNA is TGTGCCTGGAGTGTACGGGGCAGGGCTTTACGTTCCTACAATGAGCAGTTCTTC. This sequence encodes CAWSVRGRALRSYNEQFF.

A few counts support this clonotype. The rearrangement uses TRBV20-1 and TRBJ2-7; 14 bases fit TRBD2. CDR3 size: 15 residues. From germline, CDR1 is DFQATT and CDR2 SNEGSKA (reference sequence). V lost 6 bases, J lost 6 bases, and 10 bases stayed unmatched. The CDR3 sequence: CSAYAGLAGVSEQYF. In nucleotides, the CDR3 is TGCAGTGCCTATGCGGGACTAGCGGGAGTTTCCGAGCAGTACTTC.

This chain joins TRBV7-9 and TRBJ2-1; maybe TRBD1 (5 bases). Trimming shortened V by 3 bases and J by 5 bases, and 8 bases separated the two germline ends. Germline CDR1 reads SEHNR; CDR2 reads FQNEAQ (reference sequence). CDR3 length: 13 residues. CDR3 sequence (DNA): TGTGCCAGCAGCTTCCGGACAAACAATGAGCAGTTCTTC. It codes for CASSFRTNNEQFF. The entire variable domain, with the rest obtained from reference TRBV7-9 and TRBJ2-1, is as follows: DTGVSQNPRHKITKRGQNVTFRCDPISEHNRLYWYRQTLGQGPEFLTYFQNEAQLEKSRLLSDRFSAERPKGSFSTLEIQRTEQGDSAMYLCASSFRTNNEQFFGPGTRLTVL.

This clonotype was detected only a few times. The V call is TRBV6-5, the J call TRBJ2-1; 13 positions agree with TRBD2. Trimming cost V 2 bases and J 10 bases; bases outside gene matches: 8. The germline CDR1 and CDR2 sequences are MNHEY and SVGAGI. The CDR3 sequence is 16 residues long. The CDR3 DNA reads as TGTGCCAGCAGTTACATCTTAGGACTAGCGGGAGTAGAGCAGTTCTTC. It codes for CASSYILGLAGVEQFF.

This clonotype was detected many times. V and J are TRBV10-2 and TRBJ2-7; 8 bases match TRBD2. V shed 2 bases, J shed 4 bases, and the junction held 10 bases outside the gene matches. CDR3 length: 16 residues. Per the germline V gene, CDR1 is WSHSY and CDR2 is SAAADI. The CDR3 DNA is TGCGCCAGCAGTGAGGGTGGTCGGGAGGGCCGGTACGAGCAGTACTTC. This gives the protein CASSEGGREGRYEQYF.

The rearrangement joins TRBV23-1 to TRBJ2-7, with a weak D call TRBD2 (6 bases). TRBV23-1 is an open reading frame, and its role is uncertain. The CDR3 spans 15 residues. Trimming left V 0 bases short and J 7 bases short, with 16 bases between. The DNA for the CDR3 is TGCGCCAGCAGTCAATCGGCAAAGGTAGCGGTAGAGCAGTACTTC. Its translation: CASSQSAKVAVEQYF.

J is TRBJ2-2 and V is TRBV7-9; tentative D call: TRBD2 (6 bases). The germline gives CDR1 SEHNR, CDR2 FQNEAQ (reference sequence). The CDR3 consists of 14 residues. V dropped 5 bases and J dropped 3 bases, with 10 bases sitting between them. This CDR3 is CASSPGVDTGELFF. The CDR3 region has the DNA TGTGCCAGCAGCCCGGGGGTGGACACCGGGGAGCTGTTTTTT.

In its sample, this clonotype was seen many times. The CDR3 DNA follows: TGTGCCAGCAGTTCACCCCGGGGGACAGGGGGCGCCAGCTATGGCTACACCTTC. Translation gives CASSSPRGTGGASYGYTF. The chain couples TRBV28 to TRBJ1-2, with 12 bases identical to TRBD1. The V segment lost 4 bases and the J segment 4 bases; nucleotides outside the gene matches: 13. Germline V gene lookup returns CDR1 MDHEN and CDR2 SYDVKM. This CDR3 is 18 amino acids long.

There are a few counts of this clonotype. The J gene is TRBJ2-1, the V gene TRBV5-1; possibly TRBD2 for D (6 bases). Trimming shortened V by 0 bases and J by 4 bases, and 11 bases separated the two germline ends. The germline CDR1 and CDR2 sequences are SGHRS and YFSETQ. There are 15 residues in the CDR3. CDR3 sequence (DNA): TGCGCCAGCAGCTTGGCCTCGGAGGGATACAATGAGCAGTTCTTC. This translates into CASSLASEGYNEQFF.

The V and J genes are TRBV28 and TRBJ2-1; the match to TRBD1 covers 10 bases. V shed 3 bases and J 2 bases; nucleotides not matched to a gene: 7. CDR1 MDHEN and CDR2 SYDVKM come from the germline V gene. This CDR3 comprises 17 residues. The CDR3 loop reads CASSLGDRGLAYNEQFF. In nucleotides, the CDR3 is TGTGCCAGCAGTTTGGGTGACAGGGGGCTCGCCTACAATGAGCAGTTCTTC.

In this sample, this clonotype turned up a few times. The rearrangement uses TRBV3-1 and TRBJ2-7; D could derive from TRBD1 or TRBD2 (5 bases each). The CDR3 runs to 13 residues. Germline V gives CDR1 LGHDT, CDR2 YNNKEL (reference sequence). V lost 7 bases and J 4 bases, leaving 14 bases between the germline ends. The CDR3 nucleotides read TGTGCCAGCACCCCCCAGGGCGGGTACGAGCAGTACTTC. This codes for CASTPQGGYEQYF.

Ten or more counts support this clonotype. The J gene is TRBJ2-5, the V gene TRBV20-1; 13 nucleotides match TRBD2. The CDR3 runs 22 residues. Germline CDR1 DFQATT, CDR2 SNEGSKA (reference sequence). The CDR3 region is CSPPPLEKGTSGRAGWGETQYF. The CDR3 coding sequence is TGCAGCCCTCCCCCCCTAGAGAAGGGCACTAGCGGGAGGGCCGGATGGGGAGAGACCCAGTACTTC.

This clonotype showed up just a few times. J is TRBJ2-3 and V is TRBV6-1; D is unresolved. The CDR3 runs to 14 residues. V was trimmed by 1 base and J by 3 bases, leaving 8 bases between them. Germline lookup yields CDR1 MNHNS and CDR2 SASEGT. The CDR3 DNA is TGTGCCAGCAGTGAAGTGGGTAGGACAGATACGCAGTATTTT. As protein: CASSEVGRTDTQYF.

In this sample, this clonotype turned up many times. This chain links TRBV24-1 with TRBJ2-3; D remains ambiguous. The germline CDR1 and CDR2 sequences are KGHDR and SFDVKD. Trimming took 2 bases from V and 0 from J, leaving 11 bases between them. There are 16 residues in the CDR3. The CDR3 spells CATSDYPESSTDTQYF. The CDR3, as DNA: TGTGCCACCAGTGATTATCCTGAATCTAGCACAGATACGCAGTATTTT.

The chain is built from TRBV20-1 and TRBJ2-1; 12 nucleotides agree with TRBD2. The length of the CDR3 is 16 residues. J lost 8 bases, V lost 1 base, and 9 bases had no gene match. The V gene's germline CDR1 is DFQATT and CDR2 SNEGSKA (reference sequence). This chain's CDR3 is CSARGRLAGVYYEQFF. For the CDR3, the DNA is TGCAGTGCTAGAGGCAGACTAGCGGGAGTGTACTATGAGCAGTTCTTC.

This clonotype was picked up many times. The rearrangement links TRBV7-2 to TRBJ2-3; D remains ambiguous. V lost 1 base and J lost 6, with 14 bases in between. In germline, CDR1 is SGHTA, CDR2 FQGNSA. The CDR3 consists of 15 residues. The CDR3 loop is CASSLGVGPRDTQYF. CDR3 in DNA: TGTGCCAGCAGCTTAGGGGTAGGGCCGAGGGATACGCAGTATTTT.

This clonotype was counted between two and nine times. The rearrangement joins TRBV12-3 or TRBV12-4 to TRBJ1-2; TRBD1 agrees at 8 bases. The CDR3 runs 14 residues. The ends lost 6 bases at V and 1 base at J; junction bases unmatched: 4. CDR3 region: CASRRTGNNYGYTF. For the CDR3, the DNA is TGTGCCAGCAGGCGGACAGGGAATAACTATGGCTACACCTTC.

A few counts support this clonotype. This rearrangement joins TRBV11-3 to TRBJ1-1, with unresolved D. V lost 3 bases and J 0 bases, leaving 5 bases between the germline ends. Germline CDR1 SGHNT, CDR2 YENEEA. The length of the CDR3 is 13 residues. The CDR3: CASSFGLNTEAFF. In nucleotides, the CDR3 is TGTGCCAGCAGCTTCGGTTTGAACACTGAAGCTTTCTTT.

The chain has TRBV10-3 and TRBJ2-5, with 12 bases fitting TRBD2. The V segment lost 0 bases and the J segment 2 bases; nucleotides outside the gene matches: 4. The CDR3 is 17 residues long. Germline V CDR1 and CDR2: ENHRY, SYGVKD. Here the CDR3 reads CAISESRTSGAQETQYF. CDR3 in DNA: TGTGCCATCAGTGAGTCACGGACTAGCGGGGCACAAGAGACCCAGTACTTC.

This clonotype was detected a few times. The J gene is TRBJ2-1, the V gene TRBV7-9, with TRBD1 matching 7 bases. Germline values: CDR1 SEHNR, CDR2 FQNEAQ (reference sequence). CDR3 length: 15 residues. J lost 2 bases, V lost 5 bases, and 6 bases had no gene match. For the CDR3, the DNA is TGTGCCAGCAGCAGAACAGGGGATCCCTACAATGAGCAGTTCTTC. This codes for CASSRTGDPYNEQFF.

Many counts were recorded for this clonotype. The V and J genes are TRBV14 and TRBJ2-1, with 8 bases identical to TRBD2. The CDR3 consists of 15 residues. Germline V lookup: CDR1 SGHDN, CDR2 FVKESK. V lost 3 bases and J lost 6; bases outside the gene matches: 7. The CDR3 DNA reads as TGTGCCAGCAGCCAGTCAGCGGGAGCGGGCAATGAGCAGTTCTTC. The encoded protein is CASSQSAGAGNEQFF.